The clone carrying this T cell receptor beta chain was seen once. Its antigen is still unknown. The sample originates from a study of T cell responses to AZD1222 COVID-19 vaccine. Regarding the study as a whole: The repertoires were collected only after the peak T cell response. Clonal diversity was possibly underestimated, and white British individuals and females predominated among donors.

Germline V gene data show CDR1 as MNHEY and CDR2 as SVGAGI. The CDR3 spans 13 residues. Trimming pared 8 bases from V and 3 bases from J, leaving 13 bases between. The data were produced by immunoSEQ multiplex PCR, yet TCRdb's version contains in-frame clones alone and is incomplete. Here the sample spans about 140,000 clones, 80% to 90% being singletons. The clonotype comes from an adult in good health. The input for sequencing was peripheral blood, taken on day 0 of AZD1222 vaccination. The V gene is TRBV6-5, the J gene TRBJ1-1; D perhaps matches TRBD1 (6 bases). CDR3 DNA sequence: TGTGCCAGCGCAGCAGGGGACCACACTGAAGCTTTCTTT. It is translated as CASAAGDHTEAFF.